A selection of T cell receptor beta chains follows, all from one sample in a study of control samples from healthy donors and cancer patients. Using immunoSEQ multiplex PCR, the repertoire was profiled, and TCRdb retains in-frame clones only, with some absent. The table lists around 40,000 clones, around 93% of them singletons, with approximately 23% in the top ten. Source material: PBMCs. The receptors stem from a woman between 35 and 50 years old with head and neck cancer. The CDR3 runs from the conserved cysteine through the conserved F or W. A D gene is named only where the DNA matches it firmly. Only some rows state a clone size, as once, few, many or a class for expanded clones.

>TRBV14|.|TRBJ1-4|.
CASSQEEGWEKLFF
TGTGCCAGCAGCCAAGAGGAGGGGTGGGAAAAACTGTTTTTT
>TRBV4-1|once|TRBJ2-3|.
CASSLRPGTNTDTQYF
TGCGCCAGCAGCCTCCGCCCGGGGACAAACACAGATACGCAGTATTTT
>TRBV11-2|.|TRBJ2-1|TRBD1
CASSLGQGAYNEQFF
TGTGCCAGCAGCCTCGGACAGGGGGCCTACAATGAGCAGTTCTTC
>TRBV30|.|TRBJ2-3|TRBD1
CAWRQGTDTQYF
TGTGCCTGGAGACAGGGGACAGATACGCAGTATTTT
>TRBV18|.|TRBJ2-7|TRBD1
CASSSRDRVNEQYF
TGTGCCAGCTCATCCCGGGACAGGGTAAACGAGCAGTACTTC
>TRBV10-3|.|TRBJ2-3|TRBD2
CAISDGRATDTQYF
TGTGCCATCAGTGACGGGAGGGCCACAGATACGCAGTATTTT
>TRBV5-5|.|TRBJ2-2|.
CASSWTGGGELFF
TGTGCCAGCAGCTGGACCGGCGGCGGGGAGCTGTTTTTT
>TRBV28|.|TRBJ1-5|TRBD1
CASSRQGSNQPQHF
TGTGCCAGCAGCAGACAGGGGAGCAATCAGCCCCAGCATTTT
>TRBV5-5|.|TRBJ1-5|.
CASSFRERNQPQHF
TGTGCCAGCAGCTTCAGGGAGAGGAATCAGCCCCAGCATTTT
>TRBV4-2|.|TRBJ2-5|TRBD2
CASSRHGTRGQETQYF
TGTGCCAGCAGCCGACACGGGACTAGGGGCCAAGAGACCCAGTACTTC
>TRBV27|.|TRBJ2-3|.
CASSSRIVADTQYF
TGTGCCAGCAGTTCCCGGATAGTGGCCGATACGCAGTATTTT
>TRBV14|.|TRBJ1-1|.
CASSQSRRGRTEAFF
TGTGCCAGCAGCCAGAGTCGGAGGGGCAGGACTGAAGCTTTCTTT
>TRBV3-1/TRBV3-2|.|TRBJ1-2|TRBD1
CASSHADRTNYGYTF
TGTGCCAGCAGCCATGCGGACAGGACGAACTATGGCTACACCTTC
>TRBV3-1/TRBV3-2|.|TRBJ2-7|TRBD2
CASSRGLAGDYEQYF
TGTGCCAGCAGCAGGGGACTAGCGGGAGACTACGAGCAGTACTTC
>TRBV11-2|.|TRBJ2-2|.
CASRRGRTANTGELFF
TGTGCCAGCAGGCGGGGCCGGACAGCGAACACCGGGGAGCTGTTTTTT
>TRBV10-2|.|TRBJ2-1|.
CASTQRVGSSYNEQFF
TGCGCCAGCACCCAGCGAGTGGGGAGCTCCTACAATGAGCAGTTCTTC
>TRBV6-4|.|TRBJ1-2|TRBD1
CASSPLGVGQGEHGYTF
TGTGCCAGCAGTCCTCTTGGGGTCGGACAGGGGGAACATGGCTACACCTTC
>TRBV2|few|TRBJ1-1|.
CASSVTSDTEAFF
TGTGCCAGCAGTGTAACTTCGGACACTGAAGCTTTCTTT
>TRBV11-2|.|TRBJ1-1|.
CASSFGQGDTEAFF
TGTGCCAGCAGCTTCGGGCAGGGAGACACTGAAGCTTTCTTT
>TRBV2|few|TRBJ1-2|.
CASSAGLRYGYTF
TGTGCCAGCAGTGCTGGCCTCCGCTATGGCTACACCTTC
>TRBV5-1|.|TRBJ2-1|.
CASSLVTGSGDEQFF
TGCGCCAGCAGCTTGGTTACAGGGTCGGGAGATGAGCAGTTCTTC
>TRBV9|.|TRBJ2-1|TRBD2
CASSVGLAGGLSSYNEQFF
TGTGCCAGCAGCGTAGGGCTAGCGGGAGGGCTTAGCTCCTACAATGAGCAGTTCTTC
>TRBV28|few|TRBJ1-5|.
CASSFAGSNQPQHF
TGTGCCAGCAGTTTCGCGGGTAGCAATCAGCCCCAGCATTTT
>TRBV30|.|TRBJ1-2|TRBD1
CAWRYRGGYTF
TGTGCCTGGAGGTACAGGGGTGGCTACACCTTC
>TRBV7-8|.|TRBJ1-2|.
CASSPLGGGNGYTF
TGTGCCAGCAGCCCCTTGGGGGGAGGGAATGGCTACACCTTC
>TRBV15|.|TRBJ1-3|.
CATSKDRGGTGNTIYF
TGTGCCACCAGCAAGGACCGCGGGGGCACTGGAAACACCATATATTTT
>TRBV5-1|.|TRBJ2-5|.
CASSYNAGRETQYF
TGCGCCAGCAGTTATAACGCAGGGAGGGAGACCCAGTACTTC
>TRBV4-1|.|TRBJ1-1|.
CASSQAQQGNTEAFF
TGCGCCAGCAGCCAAGCCCAGCAGGGGAACACTGAAGCTTTCTTT
>TRBV15|.|TRBJ1-3|.
CATSRGRPVLSGNTIYF
TGTGCCACCAGCAGAGGCAGACCGGTCCTCTCTGGAAACACCATATATTTT
>TRBV7-9|.|TRBJ1-2|TRBD1
CASSSTGVWDRNHGYTF
TGTGCCAGCAGCTCCACTGGGGTCTGGGACAGAAATCATGGCTACACCTTC
>TRBV19|once|TRBJ1-1|.
CASSMSGGEAFF
TGTGCCAGTAGTATGAGTGGTGGTGAAGCTTTCTTT
>TRBV6-6|.|TRBJ2-3|TRBD2
CASSPLAGGPSDTQYF
TGTGCCAGCAGTCCCCTAGCGGGGGGGCCCTCGGATACGCAGTATTTT
>TRBV28|.|TRBJ2-4|.
CASSTERGAKNIQYF
TGTGCCAGCAGTACCGAAAGGGGGGCCAAAAACATTCAGTACTTC
>TRBV10-1|.|TRBJ2-1|.
CASSVRGAYNEQFF
TGCGCCAGCAGTGTACGTGGAGCCTACAATGAGCAGTTCTTC
>TRBV6-5|.|TRBJ2-7|TRBD2
CAPRAGGPPYEQYF
TGTGCCCCCCGAGCGGGAGGGCCACCCTACGAGCAGTACTTC
>TRBV7-2|.|TRBJ2-5|TRBD2
CASSLKALAVQETQYF
TGTGCCAGCAGCTTAAAGGCACTAGCGGTACAAGAGACCCAGTACTTC
>TRBV27|.|TRBJ1-2|.
CASSPLNTISEVYGYTF
TGTGCCAGCAGCCCGCTGAACACCATTAGTGAGGTTTACGGCTACACCTTC
>TRBV11-2|once|TRBJ1-4|.
CASSLLRNEKLFF
TGTGCCAGCAGCTTGCTACGTAATGAAAAACTGTTTTTT
>TRBV4-1|.|TRBJ1-2|.
CASSYGRLRREGYTF
TGCGCCAGCTCTTACGGAAGACTCAGGAGGGAGGGCTACACCTTC
>TRBV6-5|.|TRBJ2-2|.
CASDPLGGNGELFF
TGTGCCAGCGACCCCTTAGGAGGGAACGGGGAGCTGTTTTTT
>TRBV3-1/TRBV3-2|.|TRBJ1-5|.
CASSRTLSNQPQHF
TGTGCCAGCAGCCGGACCCTTAGCAATCAGCCCCAGCATTTT
>TRBV7-2|.|TRBJ1-5|.
CASSLAGRDQPQHF
TGTGCCAGCAGCTTAGCAGGGAGGGATCAGCCCCAGCATTTT
>TRBV19|.|TRBJ2-7|.
CASSTRVGSGEQYF
TGTGCCAGTAGTACTCGTGTGGGGTCCGGCGAGCAGTACTTC
>TRBV9|.|TRBJ1-2|TRBD1
CASSPRDSTNYGYTF
TGTGCCAGCAGCCCGCGGGACAGCACCAACTATGGCTACACCTTC
>TRBV7-2|.|TRBJ2-3|.
CASSPLGDTQYF
TGTGCCAGCAGCCCACTAGGAGATACGCAGTATTTT
>TRBV3-1/TRBV3-2|once|TRBJ2-6|TRBD1
CASSQRTGRLSGANVLTF
TGTGCCAGCAGCCAGAGGACAGGGAGGCTCTCGGGGGCCAACGTCCTGACTTTC
>TRBV7-2|.|TRBJ1-2|.
CASSTGAYGYTF
TGTGCCAGCAGCACCGGAGCCTATGGCTACACCTTC
>TRBV27|.|TRBJ1-4|TRBD1
CASSFGTGGREKLFF
TGTGCCAGCAGTTTCGGAACAGGGGGACGCGAAAAACTGTTTTTT
>TRBV5-4|.|TRBJ2-7|.
CASSWRGGATYEQYF
TGTGCCAGCAGCTGGCGTGGCGGGGCAACCTACGAGCAGTACTTC
>TRBV24-1|.|TRBJ2-2|.
CATSGRGTGELFF
TGTGCCACCAGTGGTCGGGGCACCGGGGAGCTGTTTTTT
>TRBV7-9|.|TRBJ1-6|.
CASSLLDSNSPLHF
TGTGCCAGCAGCTTACTGGACAGTAATTCACCCCTCCACTTT
>TRBV11-2|.|TRBJ2-7|TRBD1
CASSLAGQGSYDEQYF
TGTGCCAGCAGCTTAGCCGGACAGGGTAGCTACGACGAGCAGTACTTC
>TRBV7-3|once|TRBJ2-6|TRBD2
CASRLAGVSGANVLTF
TGTGCCAGCAGACTAGCGGGAGTATCTGGGGCCAACGTCCTGACTTTC